These 32 T cell receptor beta chains originate from one sample sequenced in a study of CD8 T cell repertoires and HIV-1 epitope variants. TCRdb keeps only in-frame clones here, not all; method: immunoSEQ multiplex PCR. The sample yields about 5,000 clones, around 64% seen once. The antigens these receptors bind are not known. The sequenced material came from cultured CD8+ T cells derived from PBMCs. The source is a male donor with HIV.

This chain links TRBV27 with TRBJ2-7; 7 positions match TRBD2. The V gene end was trimmed by 3 bases and the J gene end by 0 bases; junction bases not matched to a gene: 8. The CDR3 spans 16 residues. Germline V CDR1 and CDR2: MNHEY, SMNVEV (reference sequence). The CDR3 bases are TGTGCCAGCAGTTTCTTCAGGGCTAGCGGCTCCTACGAGCAGTACTTC. The encoded protein is CASSFFRASGSYEQYF.

Within the sample, this clone is large. The rearrangement links TRBV28 to TRBJ2-7, with a weak D call TRBD1 (5 bases). V was shortened by 6 bases and J by 2 bases, with 17 bases between the two germline ends. The CDR3 runs to 15 residues. The germline CDR1 and CDR2 sequences are MDHEN and SYDVKM. The CDR3: CASSESIGQAYEQYF. As DNA, the CDR3 is TGTGCCAGCAGCGAATCAATAGGACAAGCCTACGAGCAGTACTTC.

This clone occurred a few times. V usage is TRBV10-3 and J usage is TRBJ2-7; no clear D gene. Germline lookup yields CDR1 ENHRY and CDR2 SYGVKD. This CDR3 comprises 14 residues. Trimming stripped 0 bases from V and 5 bases from J, with 11 bases between. The CDR3 DNA is TGTGCCATCAGTGAGTCTCTTTTGGCAGACGAGCAGTACTTC. Amino acid sequence: CAISESLLADEQYF.

The V gene is TRBV18, the J gene TRBJ2-3, with 7 positions matching TRBD1. V lost 1 base to trimming and J lost 2 bases; unmatched junction nucleotides: 6. This CDR3 has 16 amino acids. CDR1 and CDR2 from the germline V gene are KGHSH and LQKENI. The CDR3 bases are TGTGCCAGCTCACCACTAGGGGGCAGTACCACAGATACGCAGTATTTT. It codes for CASSPLGGSTTDTQYF.

CDR3 DNA sequence: TGTGCCAGCAGTCCAGGACTAGCTATGTACGAGCAGTACTTC. Translating it yields CASSPGLAMYEQYF. The rearrangement uses TRBV28 and TRBJ2-7, with 8 bases that match TRBD2. V dropped 5 bases and J dropped 4; count of bases not matched to a gene: 7. The germline V gene has CDR1 MDHEN and CDR2 SYDVKM. CDR3 length: 14 residues.

This chain uses TRBV9 with TRBJ2-2; perhaps TRBD1 as D (5 bases). The germline gives CDR1 SGDLS, CDR2 YYNGEE. Trimming removed 3 bases from V and 3 bases from J, with 6 bases in between. The CDR3 runs to 13 residues. This CDR3 reads CASSEQDTGELFF. CDR3 bases: TGTGCCAGCAGCGAACAGGACACCGGGGAGCTGTTTTTT.

The V call is TRBV28, the J call TRBJ1-1; 7 bases agree with TRBD1. Germline V gene data show CDR1 as MDHEN and CDR2 as SYDVKM. The CDR3 is 14 residues long. Germline trimming cut 6 bases from V and 4 bases from J; bases unmatched to any gene: 8. The CDR3 here is CASSPGGLGTEAFF. The CDR3 coding sequence is TGTGCCAGCAGCCCAGGGGGATTGGGCACTGAAGCTTTCTTT.

The chain uses TRBV4-1 and TRBJ2-7, with no clear D. The V gene lost 0 bases and the J gene lost 2 bases, with 11 bases spanning the gap. Germline V CDR1 and CDR2: MGHRA, YSYEKL. The CDR3 length is 15 residues. The CDR3, as DNA: TGCGCCAGCAGCCAAGATTCGAGTTCCCCCTACGAGCAGTACTTC. Translated: CASSQDSSSPYEQYF.

The chain couples TRBV28 to TRBJ2-7; D may correspond to TRBD1 or TRBD2 (5 bases each). With 6 bases removed from V and 7 bases from J, the gap between germline ends came to 13 bases. The germline CDR1 and CDR2 sequences are MDHEN and SYDVKM. The CDR3 runs to 12 residues. The CDR3 sequence: CASSSGAGEQYF. The CDR3 DNA is TGTGCCAGCAGCTCCGGGGCCGGTGAGCAGTACTTC.

V and J are TRBV28 and TRBJ2-2, with a weak D call TRBD2 (6 bases). Germline-derived CDR1 and CDR2 are MDHEN and SYDVKM. CDR3 length equals 16 residues. V was trimmed by 3 bases and J by 4 bases, leaving 15 bases between them. The CDR3 bases are TGTGCCAGCAGTTTTAGGCCGGGAGAGGGCACCGGGGAGCTGTTTTTT. Its protein is CASSFRPGEGTGELFF.

The gene calls are TRBV6-6 and TRBJ1-5, with 8 bases identical to TRBD1. The CDR3 has 14 residues. Per the germline V gene, CDR1 is MNHNY and CDR2 is SVGAGI (reference sequence). V lost 6 bases to trimming and J lost 7 bases; unmatched junction nucleotides: 8. DNA of the CDR3: TGTGCCAGCAGATCCGGACAGGGAAAACAGCCCCAGCATTTT. It is translated as CASRSGQGKQPQHF.

The rearrangement links TRBV18 to TRBJ1-3; the D is unclear. Trimming took 3 bases from V and 0 from J, leaving 12 bases between them. Germline CDR1 KGHSH, CDR2 LQKENI. The CDR3 is made up of 16 amino acids. CDR3 residues: CASSPNPGSSGNTIYF. The CDR3 coding sequence is TGTGCCAGCTCACCGAATCCGGGGAGCTCTGGAAACACCATATATTTT.

The chain carries TRBV14 and TRBJ2-7, with TRBD1 matching over 10 bases. Germline CDR1 SGHDN, CDR2 FVKESK. V gave up 3 bases and J gave up 5 bases; unmatched junction bases: 7. There are 15 residues in the CDR3. CDR3 sequence reads: CASSQTTGGKDEQYF. CDR3 DNA sequence: TGTGCCAGCAGCCAGACGACAGGGGGCAAGGACGAGCAGTACTTC.

This clone has only a few counts. V usage is TRBV5-8 and J usage is TRBJ2-3; 10 nucleotides match TRBD2. Germline V gene data show CDR1 as SGHTS and CDR2 as YDEGEE. The CDR3 runs 16 residues. Trimming removed 4 bases from V and 2 bases from J; junction bases left unmatched: 7. CDR3 residues: CASSPTSGVATDTQYF. CDR3 nucleotides: TGTGCCAGCAGCCCTACTAGCGGGGTCGCCACAGATACGCAGTATTTT. The full variable domain, completed using reference TRBV5-8 and TRBJ2-3, is EAGVTQSPTHLIKTRGQQATLRCSPISGHTSVYWYQQALGLGLQFLLWYDEGEERNRGNFPPRFSGRQFPNYSSELNVNALELEDSALYLCASSPTSGVATDTQYFGPGTRLTVL.

V is TRBV2 and J is TRBJ1-5, with 7 bases fitting TRBD1. The germline CDR1 and CDR2 sequences are SNHLY and FYNNEI. The length of the CDR3 is 18 residues. Unmatched junction bases numbered 11, after V lost 1 base and J lost 2 bases. CDR3 in amino acids: CASSEGGQGVRGNQPQHF. As DNA, the CDR3 is TGTGCCAGCAGTGAAGGTGGGCAGGGGGTGAGGGGCAATCAGCCCCAGCATTTT.

The chain links TRBV15 to TRBJ2-3; no clear D gene. This CDR3 is built from 14 residues. In germline, CDR1 is LNHNV, CDR2 YYDKDF (reference sequence). Trimming took 2 bases from V and 0 from J, leaving 6 bases between them. The CDR3, as DNA: TGTGCCACCAGCAGAAAAATTAGCACAGATACGCAGTATTTT. Translated, it gives CATSRKISTDTQYF.

The chain carries TRBV28 and TRBJ2-3; D is undetermined. Trimming shortened V by 5 bases and J by 1 base, and 13 bases separated the two germline ends. The CDR3 length is 15 residues. Germline V gives CDR1 MDHEN, CDR2 SYDVKM. The CDR3 DNA follows: TGTGCCAGCAGTCGAACAGTGAAAGGCACAGATACGCAGTATTTT. Protein product: CASSRTVKGTDTQYF.

CDR3 nucleotides: TGCGCCAGCAGCCCTTCAAACAGGGGGCATATCTATGGCTACACCTTC. Translation gives CASSPSNRGHIYGYTF. The rearrangement joins TRBV5-1 to TRBJ1-2; 9 bases match TRBD1. Germline V gene data show CDR1 as SGHRS and CDR2 as YFSETQ. J was trimmed by 4 bases and V by 4 bases; bases with no gene match: 11. This CDR3 region has 16 residues.

This chain joins TRBV5-4 and TRBJ1-3; 7 nucleotides match TRBD1. Germline trimming cut 3 bases from V and 3 bases from J; bases unmatched to any gene: 6. The CDR3 length is 15 residues. Looked up from germline, CDR1 is SGHNT and CDR2 is YYREEE (reference sequence). CDR3 in amino acids: CASSSQGYGGNTIYF. CDR3 in DNA: TGTGCCAGCAGCTCACAGGGGTATGGTGGAAACACCATATATTTT.

The chain joins TRBV5-4 to TRBJ2-1; tentatively, D is TRBD2 (5 bases). V shed 4 bases and J shed 9 bases, with 14 bases lying between them. Per germline, CDR1 SGHNT and CDR2 YYREEE (reference sequence). CDR3 length: 13 residues. The CDR3 here is CASSQNSVVEQFF. In DNA form, the CDR3 reads TGTGCCAGCAGCCAAAATAGCGTTGTTGAGCAGTTCTTC.

The gene calls are TRBV28 and TRBJ1-5; D unclear. Trimming removed 3 bases from V and 7 bases from J, with 13 bases in between. The CDR3 runs to 14 residues. From germline, CDR1 is MDHEN and CDR2 SYDVKM. The CDR3 here is CASSLSLVNQPQHF. CDR3 nucleotides: TGTGCCAGCAGTTTGTCCCTGGTAAACCAGCCCCAGCATTTT.

This sequence joins TRBV4-2 and TRBJ1-4; D gene uncertain. The CDR3 contains 17 residues. Trimming cost V 0 bases and J 0 bases, with 11 bases left between them. The germline gives CDR1 LGHNA, CDR2 YNFKEQ. The CDR3 spells CASSQEPNIATNEKLFF. Written as DNA, the CDR3 is TGTGCCAGCAGCCAAGAGCCTAACATTGCAACTAATGAAAAACTGTTTTTT.

This chain uses TRBV7-8 with TRBJ1-1; perhaps TRBD1 as D (6 bases). Germline V gene lookup returns CDR1 SGHVS and CDR2 FQNEAQ. The CDR3 totals 12 residues. The germline V and J ends were trimmed by 8 bases and 1 base, with 8 bases remaining between them. The CDR3 is CASQQGNTEAFF. For the CDR3, the DNA is TGTGCCAGCCAACAGGGGAACACTGAAGCTTTCTTT.

The rearrangement links TRBV5-4 to TRBJ2-1, with a weak D call TRBD2 (6 bases). V lost 1 base, J lost 5 bases, and 13 bases lay in between. The length of the CDR3 is 15 residues. Germline V gene lookup returns CDR1 SGHNT and CDR2 YYREEE (reference sequence). This chain's CDR3 is CASSLRLETNNEQFF. Written as DNA, the CDR3 is TGTGCCAGCAGCTTGCGACTAGAGACGAACAATGAGCAGTTCTTC.

This clone was seen more than once but under ten times. The J gene is TRBJ1-3, the V gene TRBV6-6, with a tentative D call TRBD1 (5 bases). There are 13 residues in the CDR3. Trimming removed 5 bases at V and 4 bases at J, with 9 bases between. Germline CDR1 reads MNHNY; CDR2 reads SVGAGI (reference sequence). The CDR3 spells CASSTGLGNTIYF. CDR3 nucleotides: TGTGCCAGCAGTACAGGATTGGGAAACACCATATATTTT.

The rearrangement uses TRBV11-2 and TRBJ2-1; 8 nucleotides align to TRBD2. This CDR3 has 16 residues. V gave up 3 bases and J gave up 4 bases; unmatched junction bases: 8. Germline CDR1 SGHAT, CDR2 FQNNGV. The CDR3 is CASSLSDQRGYNEQFF. The CDR3 DNA reads as TGTGCCAGCAGCTTGAGTGATCAGCGGGGGTACAATGAGCAGTTCTTC. The variable domain in full, completed from reference TRBV11-2 and TRBJ2-1, reads EAGVAQSPRYKIIEKRQSVAFWCNPISGHATLYWYQQILGQGPKLLIQFQNNGVVDDSQLPKDRFSAERLKGVDSTLKIQPAKLEDSAVYLCASSLSDQRGYNEQFFGPGTRLTVL.

This clone has more than one count but fewer than ten. V is TRBV7-9 and J is TRBJ1-1, with D perhaps matching TRBD1 (6 bases). The CDR3 loop spans 15 amino acids. Germline CDR1 is SEHNR and CDR2 is FQNEAQ (reference sequence). The V end lost 5 bases, the J end lost 3 bases, and 16 bases lay between the germline ends. This chain's CDR3 is CASSLNQGKYTEAFF. In nucleotides, the CDR3 is TGTGCCAGCAGCCTAAACCAGGGGAAGTACACTGAAGCTTTCTTT.

This sequence joins TRBV4-1 and TRBJ1-3, with D maybe TRBD1 (6 bases). Per germline, CDR1 MGHRA and CDR2 YSYEKL. The CDR3 runs to 15 residues. V lost 1 base, J lost 4 bases, and 11 bases lay in between. CDR3 sequence (DNA): TGCGCCAGCAGCCAAGGGGACACCGGGGGAAACACCATATATTTT. Amino acid sequence: CASSQGDTGGNTIYF.

This chain links TRBV27 with TRBJ2-7, with D hard to call. CDR1 and CDR2 from the germline V gene are MNHEY and SMNVEV (reference sequence). CDR3 size: 14 residues. Trimming shortened V by 5 bases and J by 0 bases, and 11 bases separated the two germline ends. CDR3 sequence: CASSEIASSYEQYF. CDR3 nucleotide sequence: TGTGCCAGCAGTGAGATTGCAAGCTCCTACGAGCAGTACTTC.

V gene TRBV6-5 combines with J gene TRBJ1-1, with a weak D call TRBD1 (5 bases). Germline V gene lookup returns CDR1 MNHEY and CDR2 SVGAGI. CDR3 size: 14 residues. Trimming removed 2 bases at V and 4 bases at J, with 11 bases between. The CDR3 DNA sequence: TGTGCCAGCAGTTACAACGGGGGAGGCACTGAAGCTTTCTTT. This codes for CASSYNGGGTEAFF.

The V call is TRBV5-6, the J call TRBJ2-2, with 7 bases fitting TRBD1. The germline V gene has CDR1 SGHDT and CDR2 YYEEEE. After removal of 3 bases from V and 3 bases from J, the junction contained 11 bases not matched to a gene. The CDR3 is made up of 17 amino acids. The CDR3 DNA sequence: TGTGCCAGCAGCTCGATGTTTGGGGACAGATACACCGGGGAGCTGTTTTTT. Encoded protein: CASSSMFGDRYTGELFF.

The chain joins TRBV5-4 to TRBJ2-7, with 9 nucleotides matching TRBD1. Germline-derived CDR1 and CDR2 are SGHNT and YYREEE (reference sequence). The CDR3 length is 14 residues. The junction had 6 bases not matched to a gene; V was cut back by 4 bases and J by 4 bases. The CDR3 spells CASSPGTGQYEQYF. Here the CDR3 DNA reads TGTGCCAGCAGCCCCGGGACAGGGCAGTACGAGCAGTACTTC.